A selection of T cell receptor beta chains follows, all from one sample in a study of blood T cell repertoires in COVID-19. Libraries were prepared by immunoSEQ multiplex PCR; TCRdb keeps only in-frame clonotypes and omits some of them. The data contain roughly 300,000 clones, around 84% of them seen just once; the ten biggest clones take up 2% to 3%. Sequencing used PBMCs or T cells enriched from blood (not recorded which). The receptor source for this set is a woman in her forties or fifties who had recovered from COVID-19. Both conserved end residues are part of each CDR3. A D gene is named only where the DNA matches it firmly. Size tells how often a clone was seen (once, few, many) or the class of an expanded clone, and some rows leave it out.

D	J	V	size	CDR3	DNA
-	TRBJ1-4	TRBV19	-	CASSEGGRMEKLFF	TGTGCCAGTAGTGAGGGGGGGCGTATGGAAAAACTGTTTTTT
-	TRBJ1-5	TRBV11-2	-	CASSPVTSSRSNQPQHF	TGTGCCAGCAGCCCTGTGACATCTTCCAGAAGCAATCAGCCCCAGCATTTT
TRBD2	TRBJ2-2	TRBV3-1/TRBV3-2	-	CASSPWLAGGTGELFF	TGTGCCAGCAGCCCCTGGTTAGCGGGGGGGACCGGGGAGCTGTTTTTT
TRBD2	TRBJ2-3	TRBV4-3	-	CASSRTSGRPQDTQYF	TGCGCCAGCAGCCGGACTAGCGGGAGGCCCCAAGATACGCAGTATTTT
TRBD1	TRBJ1-5	TRBV19	-	CASSPKDRGGNQPQHF	TGTGCCAGTAGTCCAAAAGACAGGGGCGGCAATCAGCCCCAGCATTTT
-	TRBJ1-5	TRBV19	-	CASRLQGLNQPQHF	TGTGCCAGTAGACTGCAGGGACTGAATCAGCCCCAGCATTTT
TRBD1	TRBJ2-5	TRBV11-2	-	CASSATGTGWETQYF	TGTGCCAGCAGCGCGACCGGGACAGGGTGGGAGACCCAGTACTTC
-	TRBJ1-1	TRBV19	-	CASSIHEMNTEAFF	TGTGCCAGTAGTATACACGAGATGAACACTGAAGCTTTCTTT
-	TRBJ2-7	TRBV7-3	-	CASSLNGGPYEQYF	TGTGCCAGCAGCCTAAACGGGGGACCCTACGAGCAGTACTTC
-	TRBJ1-3	TRBV5-1	few	CASGLEQSYSGNTIYF	TGCGCCAGCGGACTTGAACAGTCCTACTCTGGAAACACCATATATTTT
TRBD1	TRBJ1-2	TRBV4-1	-	CASRPGQVVNYGYTF	TGCGCCAGCAGACCGGGACAGGTAGTTAACTATGGCTACACCTTC
-	TRBJ1-5	TRBV5-1	-	CASRLGTGDGQPQHF	TGCGCCAGCAGATTAGGGACTGGAGATGGCCAGCCCCAGCATTTT
TRBD1	TRBJ1-2	TRBV27	-	CASKGQGAGGYTF	TGTGCCAGCAAGGGACAGGGGGCGGGTGGCTACACCTTC
-	TRBJ2-3	TRBV4-1	-	CASSQDWGGARDTQYF	TGCGCCAGCAGCCAAGACTGGGGGGGGGCCAGGGATACGCAGTATTTT
TRBD2	TRBJ2-2	TRBV6-2/TRBV6-3	-	CASSPGGSGITGELFF	TGTGCCAGCAGCCCCGGAGGTAGCGGGATAACCGGGGAGCTGTTTTTT
-	TRBJ2-7	TRBV7-6	-	CASSLGLGGHTLESSYEQYF	TGTGCCAGCAGCTTAGGGCTTGGGGGACATACACTCGAGAGCTCCTACGAGCAGTACTTC
TRBD1	TRBJ2-7	TRBV7-2	-	CASSTGTGILGAYEQYF	TGTGCCAGCAGCACCGGGACAGGGATACTAGGGGCGTACGAGCAGTACTTC
TRBD1	TRBJ2-1	TRBV7-9	-	CASSEGQGAPYNEQFF	TGTGCCAGCAGCGAGGGGCAGGGGGCTCCCTACAATGAGCAGTTCTTC
-	TRBJ1-1	TRBV18	once	CASSQGEYLLTEAFF	TGTGCCAGCTCACAGGGGGAATACTTGCTCACTGAAGCTTTCTTT
-	TRBJ1-1	TRBV6-5	-	CASSRQTGAEAFF	TGTGCCAGCAGTCGCCAGACAGGAGCTGAAGCTTTCTTT
-	TRBJ1-6	TRBV27	-	CASSLTTANSPLHF	TGTGCCAGCAGTTTAACGACTGCCAATTCACCCCTCCACTTT
-	TRBJ1-1	TRBV19	-	CASSIERRTEAFF	TGTGCCAGTAGTATCGAGCGGCGGACTGAAGCTTTCTTT
TRBD2	TRBJ2-1	TRBV7-2	-	CASSLGPGGMYNEQFF	TGTGCCAGCAGCTTAGGACCGGGGGGGATGTACAATGAGCAGTTCTTC
-	TRBJ1-1	TRBV7-9	-	CASSFSSNTEAFF	TGTGCCAGCAGCTTCAGTTCGAACACTGAAGCTTTCTTT
TRBD2	TRBJ2-1	TRBV9	-	CASSRGLAGTNEQFF	TGTGCCAGCTCGAGAGGACTAGCGGGTACAAATGAGCAGTTCTTC
-	TRBJ1-1	TRBV5-1	many	CASSMTANTEAFF	TGCGCCAGCAGCATGACAGCGAACACTGAAGCTTTCTTT
-	TRBJ2-2	TRBV7-3	-	CASSAAANTGELFF	TGTGCCAGCAGCGCGGCAGCGAACACCGGGGAGCTGTTTTTT
-	TRBJ2-7	TRBV7-2	-	CASSLNRAGEGYEQYF	TGTGCCAGCAGCTTAAACAGGGCAGGGGAGGGCTACGAGCAGTACTTC
TRBD2	TRBJ2-1	TRBV7-2	-	CASSLFSGKYNEQFF	TGTGCCAGCAGCTTATTTAGCGGGAAATACAATGAGCAGTTCTTC
TRBD1	TRBJ2-7	TRBV19	-	CASKKGQGTAEQYF	TGTGCCAGCAAAAAAGGACAGGGCACAGCCGAGCAGTACTTC
-	TRBJ1-5	TRBV7-9	-	CASSLAGFRGSNQPQHF	TGTGCCAGCAGCTTAGCAGGGTTTCGGGGTAGCAATCAGCCCCAGCATTTT
TRBD1	TRBJ1-1	TRBV19	-	CASSLGTGGDTEAFF	TGTGCCAGTAGTCTCGGGACAGGGGGCGACACTGAAGCTTTCTTT
-	TRBJ1-1	TRBV7-9	once	CASSLFVYRNNTEAFF	TGTGCCAGCAGCTTATTTGTTTACAGGAATAACACTGAAGCTTTCTTT
-	TRBJ1-1	TRBV6-5	-	CASTLLGVNTEAFF	TGTGCCAGCACTCTCTTAGGGGTGAACACTGAAGCTTTCTTT
-	TRBJ2-5	TRBV7-2	few	CASSLAGGPLETQYF	TGTGCCAGCAGCTTAGCGGGAGGCCCGCTAGAGACCCAGTACTTC
-	TRBJ1-5	TRBV2	-	CASRDQWSQPQHF	TGTGCCAGCAGAGACCAGTGGAGTCAGCCCCAGCATTTT
-	TRBJ2-1	TRBV5-4	-	CASSFFWSGDNEQFF	TGTGCCAGCAGCTTTTTTTGGTCAGGGGACAATGAGCAGTTCTTC
TRBD1	TRBJ1-2	TRBV12-5	-	CASGSRPGQRDGYTF	TGTGCTAGTGGTTCACGGCCGGGACAGAGAGATGGCTACACCTTC
TRBD2	TRBJ2-7	TRBV7-6	-	CASSSEAGGSYEQYF	TGTGCCAGCAGCTCCGAAGCGGGGGGAAGCTACGAGCAGTACTTC
TRBD2	TRBJ2-1	TRBV7-9	-	CASSLSGSWDEQFF	TGTGCCAGCAGCTTAAGCGGGAGTTGGGATGAGCAGTTCTTC
-	TRBJ1-3	TRBV3-1/TRBV3-2	-	CASSLSGNTIYF	TGTGCCAGCAGTCTCTCTGGAAACACCATATATTTT
-	TRBJ2-5	TRBV5-3	-	CARSPIVQETQYF	TGTGCCAGAAGCCCTATAGTCCAAGAGACCCAGTACTTC
TRBD1	TRBJ1-2	TRBV27	-	CASSSRTRQGSHPNYGYTF	TGTGCCAGCAGCTCCCGGACCCGACAGGGGAGCCACCCTAACTATGGCTACACCTTC
-	TRBJ1-2	TRBV27	-	CASSTQGNYGYTF	TGTGCCAGCAGTACACAGGGAAACTATGGCTACACCTTC
TRBD2	TRBJ2-4	TRBV7-2	-	CASSIAGTSGRENIQYF	TGTGCCAGCAGCATCGCCGGGACTAGCGGGAGAGAAAACATTCAGTACTTC
TRBD2	TRBJ2-2	TRBV4-3	-	CASSQGTSGNTGELFF	TGCGCCAGCAGCCAAGGGACTAGCGGGAACACCGGGGAGCTGTTTTTT
TRBD1	TRBJ1-6	TRBV30	-	CAWSVDRGNSPLHF	TGTGCCTGGAGTGTGGACAGGGGCAATTCACCCCTCCACTTT
TRBD1	TRBJ1-1	TRBV3-1/TRBV3-2	-	CASSQAGQISAVNTEAFF	TGTGCCAGCAGCCAGGCGGGACAGATTTCGGCAGTGAACACTGAAGCTTTCTTT
TRBD1	TRBJ2-7	TRBV19	-	CASSTDRGYEQYF	TGTGCCAGTAGTACGGACAGGGGCTACGAGCAGTACTTC
-	TRBJ2-3	TRBV19	-	CASSADRDTYTDTQYF	TGTGCCAGTAGCGCGGATCGGGACACCTACACAGATACGCAGTATTTT
-	TRBJ2-3	TRBV9	-	CASSVGGRGTQYF	TGTGCCAGCAGCGTAGGGGGCAGAGGTACGCAGTATTTT
TRBD1	TRBJ1-4	TRBV30	-	CAWRHRDRGAEKLFF	TGTGCCTGGAGGCATAGGGACAGGGGGGCGGAAAAACTGTTTTTT
-	TRBJ2-1	TRBV6-2/TRBV6-3	many	CASSYSANQKGLWNEQFF	TGTGCCAGCAGTTACTCGGCTAATCAGAAGGGGCTTTGGAATGAGCAGTTCTTC
TRBD2	TRBJ2-3	TRBV28	-	CASSIIAGGGDTQYF	TGTGCCAGCAGTATAATAGCGGGGGGTGGGGATACGCAGTATTTT
-	TRBJ1-4	TRBV7-6	-	CASSLGSTNEKLFF	TGTGCCAGCAGCTTAGGGAGCACTAATGAAAAACTGTTTTTT